Listed here are 30 T cell receptor beta chains from one sample, sequenced in a study of cytomegalovirus exposure and HLA in healthy donors. The PCR had 60 Vbeta and 13 Jbeta primers. Sequencing used immunoSEQ multiplex PCR; TCRdb keeps in-frame clones, though not all of them. The sample consists of about 90,000 clones, less than 85% of them appearing once. Sequencing was done on a sample of PBMCs. These receptors all come from a woman aged 60-75 years in good health and CMV-seropositive.

The chain carries TRBV7-3 and TRBJ2-7; no clear D gene. This CDR3 has 14 amino acids. Germline V gives CDR1 SGHTA, CDR2 FQGTGA. The ends were cut back, 5 bases at V and 0 bases at J, with 11 bases in the middle. The CDR3: CASSPGWSSYEQYF. CDR3 sequence (DNA): TGTGCCAGCAGCCCCGGGTGGAGCTCCTACGAGCAGTACTTC.

The rearrangement uses TRBV6-5 and TRBJ1-2; a possible D gene is TRBD1 (5 bases). The germline CDR1 and CDR2 sequences are MNHEY and SVGAGI. V lost 3 bases to trimming and J lost 2 bases, with 10 bases between them. The CDR3 is 14 amino acids. CDR3 nucleotide sequence: TGTGCCAGCAGTTATCGGGGGTGGAACTATGGCTACACCTTC. Protein sequence: CASSYRGWNYGYTF.

This chain joins TRBV2 and TRBJ2-7; TRBD1 aligns across 8 bases. This CDR3 spans 14 amino acids. After removal of 6 bases from V and 4 bases from J, the junction contained 8 bases not matched to a gene. Germline V gene data show CDR1 as SNHLY and CDR2 as FYNNEI. The CDR3 DNA follows: TGTGCCAGCAGGACCGGGACAGGATCATACGAGCAGTACTTC. Translated: CASRTGTGSYEQYF.

The rearrangement joins TRBV25-1 to TRBJ1-1; possible D gene TRBD1, 5 bases. The V and J ends lost 5 bases and 4 bases respectively, with 14 bases between them. The CDR3 runs 14 residues. Germline CDR1 and CDR2: MGHDK and SYGVNS. This chain's CDR3 is CASSPGGVLTEAFF. The CDR3 DNA sequence: TGTGCCAGCAGTCCCGGGGGGGTTCTCACTGAAGCTTTCTTT.

V and J are TRBV28 and TRBJ2-3; no firm D call. The CDR3 has 12 residues. V was pared by 1 base and J by 6 bases, with 5 bases between. Per germline, CDR1 MDHEN and CDR2 SYDVKM. The CDR3 DNA follows: TGTGCCAGCAGTTTATTCATGGATACGCAGTATTTT. This encodes CASSLFMDTQYF. The variable domain in full, completed from reference TRBV28 and TRBJ2-3, reads DVKVTQSSRYLVKRTGEKVFLECVQDMDHENMFWYRQDPGLGLRLIYFSYDVKMKEKGDIPEGYSVSREKKERFSLILESASTNQTSMYLCASSLFMDTQYFGPGTRLTVL.

The genes are TRBV7-3 and TRBJ2-5; possible D gene TRBD1, 6 bases. Germline V gene sequence: CDR1 SGHTA, CDR2 FQGTGA. With 4 bases removed from V and 2 bases from J, the gap between germline ends came to 17 bases. There are 16 residues in the CDR3. The CDR3 reads CASSSSQGKGQETQYF. The CDR3 coding sequence is TGTGCCAGCAGCTCTTCCCAGGGGAAGGGGCAAGAGACCCAGTACTTC.

J is TRBJ1-1 and V is TRBV7-2; 9 bases map to TRBD1. CDR1 and CDR2 (germline): SGHTA, FQGNSA. There are 17 residues in the CDR3. The V and J ends lost 3 bases and 1 base, in that order; junction bases with no gene match: 9. CDR3 nucleotides: TGTGCCAGCAGCTTCCGGCCTAGACAGGGGGGGAACACTGAAGCTTTCTTT. Protein: CASSFRPRQGGNTEAFF.

Sample share makes this clone medium-sized. CDR3 residues: CASSSPGQGNTIYF. The CDR3 DNA reads as TGTGCCAGCAGTTCCCCGGGACAGGGAAACACCATATATTTT. The rearrangement uses TRBV6-5 and TRBJ1-3; 7 bases map to TRBD1. This CDR3 comprises 14 residues. Germline V gene data show CDR1 as MNHEY and CDR2 as SVGAGI. J gave up 4 bases and V 4 bases, and 4 bases lay outside the gene matches.

The V and J genes are TRBV2 and TRBJ2-7; the D gene is possibly TRBD1 (6 bases). Between the trimmed V and J ends, which lost 4 bases and 3 bases, there was a span of 10 bases. This CDR3 contains 13 residues. Germline values: CDR1 SNHLY, CDR2 FYNNEI. CDR3 DNA sequence: TGTGCCAGCAGTGGGACAGTAAACTACGAGCAGTACTTC. This codes for CASSGTVNYEQYF.

The chain employs TRBV27 and TRBJ2-5, with 7 bases lining up with TRBD2. Unmatched junction bases numbered 4, after V lost 7 bases and J lost 2 bases. Per germline, CDR1 MNHEY and CDR2 SMNVEV (reference sequence). The CDR3 is 13 residues long. Written as DNA, the CDR3 is TGTGCCAGCAAGGCGGGAGAACAAGAGACCCAGTACTTC. Its protein is CASKAGEQETQYF.

This clone was detected a few times. V is TRBV28 and J is TRBJ1-1, with 9 bases matching TRBD1. The germline V gene has CDR1 MDHEN and CDR2 SYDVKM. With 6 bases clipped from V and 6 bases from J, the junction kept 14 bases outside the gene matches. The CDR3 has 16 residues. The DNA of the CDR3 is TGTGCCAGCAGGGAGATACAGGGGGCTTGGGGAGCTGAAGCTTTCTTT. Translating it yields CASREIQGAWGAEAFF.

This clone appeared a few times. This chain joins TRBV5-6 and TRBJ1-1; D unclear. This CDR3 has 14 residues. Germline values: CDR1 SGHDT, CDR2 YYEEEE. Trimming cost V 1 base and J 1 base, with 8 bases left between them. CDR3 sequence: CASSLLGSNTEAFF. The CDR3 DNA is TGTGCCAGCAGCTTGCTAGGTTCGAACACTGAAGCTTTCTTT. The variable domain in full, completed from reference TRBV5-6 and TRBJ1-1, reads DAGVTQSPTHLIKTRGQQVTLRCSPKSGHDTVSWYQQALGQGPQFIFQYYEEEERQRGNFPDRFSGHQFPNYSSELNVNALLLGDSALYLCASSLLGSNTEAFFGQGTRLTVV.

This chain uses TRBV5-6 with TRBJ2-2, with TRBD1 matching 9 bases. The germline V gene encodes CDR1 SGHDT and CDR2 YYEEEE. J was trimmed by 2 bases and V by 4 bases; bases with no gene match: 3. The CDR3 contains 15 residues. CDR3 amino acids: CASSPTGGNTGELFF. CDR3 DNA: TGTGCCAGCAGCCCGACAGGGGGTAACACCGGGGAGCTGTTTTTT.

The gene calls are TRBV5-1 and TRBJ2-1, with 7 bases lining up with TRBD2. Germline CDR1 and CDR2: SGHRS and YFSETQ. The trim removed 7 bases at V and 5 bases at J, leaving 9 bases unmatched. The CDR3 has 14 residues. CDR3 DNA sequence: TGCGCCAGCCCCCTCACTAGCGTCGACAATGAGCAGTTCTTC. Protein product: CASPLTSVDNEQFF.

The rearrangement links TRBV4-1 to TRBJ2-3; the D is unclear. Germline CDR1 MGHRA, CDR2 YSYEKL. The length of the CDR3 is 15 residues. Deletions cut 0 bases from V and 4 bases from J, with 11 bases between. This CDR3 is CASSQDPNPSDTQYF. DNA for the CDR3: TGCGCCAGCAGCCAAGACCCTAACCCCTCAGATACGCAGTATTTT.

This clone was observed a few times. The chain has TRBV5-1 and TRBJ1-1; D gene uncertain. Germline V gives CDR1 SGHRS, CDR2 YFSETQ. V lost 4 bases and J lost 0, with 7 bases in between. This CDR3 has 13 residues. The CDR3 loop reads CASSPPLNTEAFF. CDR3 bases: TGCGCCAGCAGCCCCCCTCTGAACACTGAAGCTTTCTTT. The full variable domain, completed using reference TRBV5-1 and TRBJ1-1, is KAGVTQTPRYLIKTRGQQVTLSCSPISGHRSVSWYQQTPGQGLQFLFEYFSETQRNKGNFPGRFSGRQFSNSRSEMNVSTLELGDSALYLCASSPPLNTEAFFGQGTRLTVV.

The genes are TRBV5-6 and TRBJ2-5; D might be TRBD2 (6 bases). The J call may be wrong; the DNA end is better matched by TRBJ2-7. Germline assignment: CDR1 SGHDT and CDR2 YYEEEE. This CDR3 comprises 15 residues. CDR3 nucleotide sequence: TGTGCCAGCAGCTTGGCAGCAGGCGGGACCTACGAGCAGTACTTC. Amino acid sequence: CASSLAAGGTYEQYF.

The rearrangement links TRBV2 to TRBJ2-3; 9 nucleotides line up with TRBD2. The CDR3 totals 14 residues. V was clipped by 6 bases and J by 6 bases; unmatched bases: 7. The V gene's germline CDR1 is SNHLY and CDR2 FYNNEI. The CDR3: CASSRGLAPDTQYF. DNA of the CDR3: TGTGCCAGCAGCCGGGGACTAGCTCCGGATACGCAGTATTTT.

The chain is built from TRBV11-2 and TRBJ2-2; maybe TRBD1 (5 bases). Germline V lookup: CDR1 SGHAT, CDR2 FQNNGV. Trimming removed 2 bases from V and 0 bases from J, with 10 bases in between. The CDR3 spans 16 residues. For the CDR3, the DNA is TGTGCCAGCAGCTTAAGACAGTTCGCGAACACCGGGGAGCTGTTTTTT. Its translation: CASSLRQFANTGELFF.

The chain uses TRBV9 and TRBJ2-3; 7 bases map to TRBD2. CDR1 is SGDLS, CDR2 YYNGEE, per germline. CDR3 length: 16 residues. The V segment lost 3 bases and the J segment 6 bases; nucleotides outside the gene matches: 13. In nucleotides, the CDR3 is TGTGCCAGCAGCGCCGGGACTACCGACGCCGGGGATACGCAGTATTTT. It specifies CASSAGTTDAGDTQYF. The complete variable domain, with remaining parts taken from reference TRBV9 and TRBJ2-3, reads DSGVTQTPKHLITATGQRVTLRCSPRSGDLSVYWYQQSLDQGLQFLIQYYNGEERAKGNILERFSAQQFPDLHSELNLSSLELGDSALYFCASSAGTTDAGDTQYFGPGTRLTVL.

This chain links TRBV18 with TRBJ2-3; D is uncertain. Germline-derived CDR1 and CDR2 are KGHSH and LQKENI. V lost 4 bases and J 0 bases, leaving 11 bases between the germline ends. The CDR3 has 15 residues. This chain's CDR3 is CASSLSLSSTDTQYF. In DNA, the CDR3 is TGTGCCAGCTCACTCTCCCTCTCTAGCACAGATACGCAGTATTTT. The entire variable domain, with the rest obtained from reference TRBV18 and TRBJ2-3, is as follows: NAGVMQNPRHLVRRRGQEARLRCSPMKGHSHVYWYRQLPEEGLKFMVYLQKENIIDESGMPKERFSAEFPKEGPSILRIQQVVRGDSAAYFCASSLSLSSTDTQYFGPGTRLTVL.

CDR3 nucleotides: TGTGCCAGCAGCGTAGACTCAGGCTGGGTTCGTGAGCAGTTCTTC. This translates into CASSVDSGWVREQFF. The V gene is TRBV9, the J gene TRBJ2-1; D call uncertain. There are 15 residues in the CDR3. Trimming left V 0 bases short and J 9 bases short, with 16 bases between. The germline V gene encodes CDR1 SGDLS and CDR2 YYNGEE.

This clone was seen a handful of times. V usage is TRBV6-5 and J usage is TRBJ2-5, with 8 bases identical to TRBD2. V gave up 6 bases and J gave up 0 bases; unmatched junction bases: 3. This CDR3 is 14 amino acids long. The germline CDR1 and CDR2 sequences are MNHEY and SVGAGI. CDR3 amino acids: CASSRSGDQETQYF. DNA for the CDR3: TGTGCCAGCAGCCGTAGCGGGGACCAAGAGACCCAGTACTTC.

V gene TRBV28 combines with J gene TRBJ2-7, with 8 bases aligning to TRBD1. Germline CDR1 MDHEN, CDR2 SYDVKM. The CDR3 contains 15 residues. V gave up 6 bases and J gave up 3 bases; unmatched junction bases: 10. CDR3 loop: CASSTWSGQVYEQYF. DNA for the CDR3: TGTGCCAGCAGCACTTGGTCGGGACAGGTCTACGAGCAGTACTTC.

V is TRBV9 and J is TRBJ2-7, with 7 bases that match TRBD2. There are 15 residues in the CDR3. Germline CDR1 reads SGDLS; CDR2 reads YYNGEE. After removal of 0 bases from V and 6 bases from J, the junction contained 9 bases not matched to a gene. CDR3 DNA sequence: TGTGCCAGCAGCGTAGAATGGGGGAGGGCTGGCGAGCAGTACTTC. Protein sequence: CASSVEWGRAGEQYF.

V and J are TRBV19 and TRBJ2-1, with 7 bases fitting TRBD1. V was pared by 1 base and J by 5 bases, with 14 bases of the junction left unmatched. CDR1 is LNHDA, CDR2 SQIVND, per germline (reference sequence). This CDR3 comprises 18 residues. CDR3 in DNA: TGTGCCAGTAGTATAGTTCGGCGTCAGGGGGTCACCAACAATGAGCAGTTCTTC. This encodes CASSIVRRQGVTNNEQFF.

The CDR3 nucleotides are TGTGCCAGTAGTACCATAGACAGTTGGTGGGGCTACACCTTC. It codes for CASSTIDSWWGYTF. The chain has TRBV19 and TRBJ1-2, with D perhaps matching TRBD1 (5 bases). The CDR3 runs 14 residues. V was trimmed by 4 bases and J by 8 bases, leaving 17 bases between them. Germline assignment: CDR1 LNHDA and CDR2 SQIVND (reference sequence).

The J gene is TRBJ2-1, the V gene TRBV9; 13 bases are shared with TRBD2. With V trimmed by 0 bases and J by 6 bases, 3 bases remained unmatched. The CDR3 is 16 amino acids. Germline CDR1 and CDR2: SGDLS and YYNGEE. The CDR3 loop reads CASSVDGTSGINEQFF. The CDR3 nucleotides are TGTGCCAGCAGCGTAGACGGGACTAGCGGGATCAATGAGCAGTTCTTC.

V gene TRBV15 combines with J gene TRBJ2-6; D is undetermined. This CDR3 region has 13 residues. V was clipped by 5 bases and J by 1 base, with 3 bases between them. Germline lookup yields CDR1 LNHNV and CDR2 YYDKDF (reference sequence). The CDR3 DNA is TGTGCCACCAGCCTATCTGGGGCCAACGTCCTGACTTTC. It translates to CATSLSGANVLTF.

The CDR3 here is CASSLGQGVSTDTQYF. Written as DNA, the CDR3 is TGTGCCAGCAGCCTTGGACAGGGGGTAAGCACAGATACGCAGTATTTT. The V call is TRBV5-6, the J call TRBJ2-3; 10 nucleotides line up with TRBD1. This CDR3 is 16 amino acids long. V lost 4 bases, J lost 0 bases, and 5 bases stayed unmatched. Germline CDR1 and CDR2: SGHDT and YYEEEE.